The 18 T cell receptor beta chains below all came from one sample that was sequenced in a study of multiple sclerosis patients with progressive multifocal leukoencephalopathy. Profiled with immunoSEQ multiplex PCR; TCRdb holds only in-frame clones, not every one. This table has approximately 29,000 clones, 75% to 90% appearing once. The time point here: time of PML onset. This sample comprised PBMCs, obtained from a patient treated with natalizumab. The origin of the receptors is a woman younger than 45 with progressive multifocal leukoencephalopathy.

The rearrangement joins TRBV11-2 to TRBJ1-1; possibly TRBD1 for D (6 bases). CDR3 length equals 13 residues. Per germline, CDR1 SGHAT and CDR2 FQNNGV. V shed 3 bases and J shed 6 bases, with 11 bases lying between them. The chain's CDR3 is CASSFQGPSEAFF. CDR3 nucleotide sequence: TGTGCCAGCAGCTTTCAGGGGCCCTCTGAAGCTTTCTTT. The whole variable domain, remainder taken from reference TRBV11-2 and TRBJ1-1, is EAGVAQSPRYKIIEKRQSVAFWCNPISGHATLYWYQQILGQGPKLLIQFQNNGVVDDSQLPKDRFSAERLKGVDSTLKIQPAKLEDSAVYLCASSFQGPSEAFFGQGTRLTVV.

In this sample, this clone turned up a few times. J is TRBJ1-3 and V is TRBV5-6, with D unclear. The V and J ends lost 3 bases and 2 bases respectively, with 9 bases between them. Germline loops: CDR1 SGHDT, CDR2 YYEEEE. The CDR3 has 14 residues. As DNA, the CDR3 is TGTGCCAGCAGCTCCGGACTTGCTGGAAACACCATATATTTT. As protein: CASSSGLAGNTIYF.

The genes are TRBV7-2 and TRBJ2-1, with D possibly being TRBD2 (6 bases). V gave up 4 bases and J gave up 6 bases, with 16 bases separating them. CDR1 and CDR2 from the germline V gene are SGHTA and FQGNSA. The CDR3 covers 15 residues. CDR3 DNA sequence: TGTGCCAGCAGCTCCCTCGGGACTCTGGGCAATGAGCAGTTCTTC. Translating gives CASSSLGTLGNEQFF. Based on the CDR3 plus reference TRBV7-2 and TRBJ2-1, the full variable domain is GAGVSQSPSNKVTEKGKDVELRCDPISGHTALYWYRQSLGQGLEFLIYFQGNSAPDKSGLPSDRFSAERTGGSVSTLTIQRTQQEDSAVYLCASSSLGTLGNEQFFGPGTRLTVL.

The rearrangement uses TRBV9 and TRBJ2-7; D is perhaps TRBD2 (5 bases). V lost 0 bases to trimming and J lost 7 bases, with 14 bases between them. Germline values: CDR1 SGDLS, CDR2 YYNGEE. CDR3 length equals 14 residues. This chain's CDR3 is CASSVAGHTGEQYF. The CDR3 nucleotides are TGTGCCAGCAGCGTAGCTGGCCATACGGGGGAGCAGTACTTC.

The rearrangement links TRBV7-3 to TRBJ2-1, with a tentative D call TRBD1 (5 bases). The germline gives CDR1 SGHTA, CDR2 FQGTGA. There are 14 residues in the CDR3. V was shortened by 6 bases and J by 6 bases, with 15 bases between the two germline ends. The CDR3, as DNA: TGTGCCAGCAGTTCTTTGGGGCCACCCAATGAGCAGTTCTTC. Protein sequence: CASSSLGPPNEQFF.

This sequence joins TRBV6-1 and TRBJ2-2; D ambiguous. The CDR3 is 14 residues long. Per germline, CDR1 MNHNS and CDR2 SASEGT. V lost 7 bases and J lost 2, with 11 bases in between. This CDR3 reads CASTRVINTGELFF. The CDR3 nucleotides are TGTGCCAGCACCCGGGTCATAAACACCGGGGAGCTGTTTTTT.

The chain uses TRBV20-1 and TRBJ2-5; D not resolved. The germline V gene encodes CDR1 DFQATT and CDR2 SNEGSKA (reference sequence). The CDR3 length is 10 residues. The ends were cut back, 3 bases at V and 1 base at J, with 0 bases in the middle. The CDR3 DNA reads as TGCAGTGCTAGCCAAGAGACCCAGTACTTC. Translation: CSASQETQYF.

The chain carries TRBV7-6 and TRBJ1-1, with 8 bases matching TRBD1. This CDR3 region has 14 residues. Trimming removed 4 bases from V and 4 bases from J; junction bases left unmatched: 5. Germline lookup yields CDR1 SGHVS and CDR2 FNYEAQ. DNA for the CDR3: TGTGCCAGCAGCTCCGGACAGGGAAGCACTGAAGCTTTCTTT. Translation gives CASSSGQGSTEAFF.

The chain uses TRBV7-8 and TRBJ2-1; 8 bases map to TRBD2. The CDR3 has 16 amino acids. V trimming: 1 base; J trimming: 8 bases; junction bases outside the gene matches: 10. Germline values: CDR1 SGHVS, CDR2 FQNEAQ. The CDR3 region is CASSLGGRTSLYEQFF. The CDR3, as DNA: TGTGCCAGCAGCTTAGGCGGGCGGACTAGCTTGTATGAGCAGTTCTTC.

This rearrangement joins TRBV11-2 to TRBJ2-3; D gene unclear. Trimming took 3 bases from V and 6 from J, leaving 13 bases between them. Germline V CDR1 and CDR2: SGHAT, FQNNGV. CDR3 length equals 14 residues. CDR3 DNA sequence: TGTGCCAGCAGCTTTTACGGCGGAAGGGATACGCAGTATTTT. This gives the protein CASSFYGGRDTQYF.

This chain uses TRBV10-1 with TRBJ1-2; the D gene is possibly TRBD1 (6 bases). With 11 bases removed from V and 7 bases from J, the gap between germline ends came to 23 bases. Germline lookup yields CDR1 WNHNN and CDR2 SYGVQD (reference sequence). The CDR3 consists of 14 residues. The CDR3 spells CAGLSGTQASGYTF. DNA for the CDR3: TGCGCCGGTCTTAGCGGGACACAGGCGAGTGGCTACACCTTC.

The V gene is TRBV5-1, the J gene TRBJ2-6, with D unclear. The CDR3 runs 17 residues. Germline loops: CDR1 SGHRS, CDR2 YFSETQ. The V end lost 2 bases, the J end lost 0 bases, and 12 bases lay between the germline ends. The CDR3 reads CASSFSSVRSGANVLTF. The DNA for the CDR3 is TGCGCCAGCAGCTTTTCGTCGGTGCGCTCTGGGGCCAACGTCCTGACTTTC.

The V gene is TRBV10-3, the J gene TRBJ2-6; D is perhaps TRBD1 (6 bases). This CDR3 comprises 14 residues. Germline assignment: CDR1 ENHRY and CDR2 SYGVKD. Trimming took off 2 bases at V and 4 bases at J, with 6 bases between the two ends. CDR3 DNA: TGTGCCATCAGTGAGGGGGGCGGGGCCAACGTCCTGACTTTC. It is translated as CAISEGGGANVLTF.

This chain uses TRBV10-3 with TRBJ1-1; D remains ambiguous. The CDR3 extends over 14 amino acids. CDR1 is ENHRY and CDR2 is SYGVKD in the germline V gene. V was cut by 6 bases and J by 2 bases, with 13 bases left in between. This CDR3 is CAISQADPNTEAFF. DNA for the CDR3: TGTGCCATCAGCCAGGCAGACCCCAACACTGAAGCTTTCTTT.

The J gene is TRBJ1-1, the V gene TRBV4-1; 7 nucleotides match TRBD1. The CDR3 runs to 14 residues. The J segment lost 1 base and the V segment lost 3 bases, leaving 2 bases of the junction unmatched. Germline-derived CDR1 and CDR2 are MGHRA and YSYEKL. As DNA, the CDR3 is TGCGCCAGCAGCCAGAGGACAGGGAACACTGAAGCTTTCTTT. Its translation: CASSQRTGNTEAFF.

The V and J genes are TRBV7-2 and TRBJ1-2; D unclear. The CDR3 runs to 14 residues. Germline loops: CDR1 SGHTA, CDR2 FQGNSA. The V gene lost 2 bases and the J gene lost 6 bases, with 13 bases spanning the gap. Here the CDR3 DNA reads TGTGCCAGCAGCTTAAGGGAGGCCAGCCATGGCTACACCTTC. This translates into CASSLREASHGYTF.

J is TRBJ2-4 and V is TRBV19, with TRBD1 matching 9 bases. The CDR3 contains 17 residues. J was trimmed by 0 bases and V by 5 bases; bases with no gene match: 8. Germline assignment: CDR1 LNHDA and CDR2 SQIVND (reference sequence). The CDR3 nucleotides read TGTGCCAGTAGTCCGGGGGACAGGGCTCTAGCCAAAAACATTCAGTACTTC. Translation: CASSPGDRALAKNIQYF. The full variable domain, completed using reference TRBV19 and TRBJ2-4, is DGGITQSPKYLFRKEGQNVTLSCEQNLNHDAMYWYRQDPGQGLRLIYYSQIVNDFQKGDIAEGYSVSREKKESFPLTVTSAQKNPTAFYLCASSPGDRALAKNIQYFGAGTRLSVL.

The chain uses TRBV5-1 and TRBJ2-7, with 7 nucleotides matching TRBD1. The germline V gene has CDR1 SGHRS and CDR2 YFSETQ. The CDR3 runs 14 residues. Trimming took 4 bases from V and 3 from J; bases not matched to a gene: 7. Here the CDR3 reads CASSTGDRNYEQYF. Written as DNA, the CDR3 is TGCGCCAGCAGCACCGGGGACAGAAACTACGAGCAGTACTTC.